These 9 T cell receptor beta chains were all obtained from the same sample, sequenced in a study of blood T cell repertoires in COVID-19. Assay: immunoSEQ multiplex PCR; the TCRdb copy retains only in-frame clones and omits some. The table has about 67,000 clones, about nine tenths seen once. The sample consisted of peripheral blood. The source is a man aged 50 or older with active COVID-19.

V usage is TRBV2 and J usage is TRBJ2-7; 9 positions agree with TRBD1. V gave up 5 bases and J gave up 6 bases; unmatched junction bases: 11. The germline V gene has CDR1 SNHLY and CDR2 FYNNEI. This CDR3 spans 15 amino acids. The CDR3 is CASSWTGALMGEQYF. The CDR3 DNA reads TGTGCCAGCAGTTGGACAGGGGCGCTAATGGGCGAGCAGTACTTC.

The chain carries TRBV2 and TRBJ2-1, with TRBD2 identical over 9 bases. Germline CDR1 is SNHLY and CDR2 is FYNNEI. The CDR3 has 15 residues. V dropped 5 bases and J dropped 9; count of bases not matched to a gene: 11. The CDR3, as DNA: TGTGCCAGCAGTAATAGACTAGCGGCCATATTTGAGCAGTTCTTC. Its protein product is CASSNRLAAIFEQFF. Supplemented by reference TRBV2 and TRBJ2-1, the full variable domain reads EPEVTQTPSHQVTQMGQEVILRCVPISNHLYFYWYRQILGQKVEFLVSFYNNEISEKSEIFDDQFSVERPDGSNFTLKIRSTKLEDSAMYFCASSNRLAAIFEQFFGPGTRLTVL.

The chain recombines TRBV11-2 with TRBJ1-2; D remains ambiguous. Trimming shortened V by 1 base and J by 0 bases, and 6 bases separated the two germline ends. CDR3 length: 14 amino acids. CDR1 and CDR2 from the germline V gene are SGHAT and FQNNGV. CDR3 in DNA: TGTGCCAGCAGCTTAGTGGCGGCTAACTATGGCTACACCTTC. This gives the protein CASSLVAANYGYTF. Drawing the rest from reference TRBV11-2 and TRBJ1-2, the complete variable domain is EAGVAQSPRYKIIEKRQSVAFWCNPISGHATLYWYQQILGQGPKLLIQFQNNGVVDDSQLPKDRFSAERLKGVDSTLKIQPAKLEDSAVYLCASSLVAANYGYTFGSGTRLTVV.

The rearrangement links TRBV18 to TRBJ2-1; a weak D match, TRBD2 (6 bases). Trimming cost V 6 bases and J 4 bases, with 16 bases left between them. The germline CDR1 and CDR2 sequences are KGHSH and LQKENI. The length of the CDR3 is 15 residues. The CDR3 sequence: CASSYGSTRYNEQFF. The CDR3 region has the DNA TGTGCCAGCTCCTACGGGAGTACCCGATACAATGAGCAGTTCTTC.

The chain has TRBV5-1 and TRBJ2-5, with TRBD2 matching 12 bases. The CDR3 sequence is 14 residues long. Looked up from germline, CDR1 is SGHRS and CDR2 is YFSETQ. J gave up 2 bases and V 4 bases, and 0 bases lay outside the gene matches. As DNA, the CDR3 is TGCGCCAGCAGCCTAGCGGGAGGGCAAGAGACCCAGTACTTC. The encoded protein is CASSLAGGQETQYF.

The V gene is TRBV7-6, the J gene TRBJ2-1; D gene uncertain. This CDR3 contains 14 residues. Trimming took off 0 bases at V and 5 bases at J, with 8 bases between the two ends. CDR1 is SGHVS, CDR2 FNYEAQ, per germline. The CDR3 DNA reads as TGTGCCAGCAGCTTAGCGCGCCAGGACAATGAGCAGTTCTTC. Amino acid sequence: CASSLARQDNEQFF.

As DNA, the CDR3 is TGCGCCAGCAGCCCTAACACCGGGACATCTGGAAACACCATATATTTT. Amino acids: CASSPNTGTSGNTIYF. The rearrangement uses TRBV5-1 and TRBJ1-3; possibly TRBD1 for D (6 bases). Between the trimmed V and J ends, which lost 4 bases and 1 base, there was a span of 15 bases. The CDR3 loop spans 16 amino acids. Germline CDR1 reads SGHRS; CDR2 reads YFSETQ.

The table lists this clone with a count of one. V is TRBV7-8 and J is TRBJ2-7, with D unresolved. From germline, CDR1 is SGHVS and CDR2 FQNEAQ. Trimming pared 5 bases from V and 3 bases from J, leaving 11 bases between. This CDR3 contains 13 residues. The DNA for the CDR3 is TGTGCCAGCAGCCCTGAGCCGTTCTACGAGCAGTACTTC. Translating it yields CASSPEPFYEQYF.

The chain joins TRBV7-2 to TRBJ2-7; 12 bases align to TRBD2. V lost 5 bases and J lost 1; bases outside the gene matches: 9. In germline, CDR1 is SGHTA, CDR2 FQGNSA. The CDR3 is 17 residues long. The CDR3 sequence: CASSRTSGMGGSYEQYF. CDR3 in DNA: TGTGCCAGCAGCCGGACTAGCGGGATGGGGGGATCCTACGAGCAGTACTTC.